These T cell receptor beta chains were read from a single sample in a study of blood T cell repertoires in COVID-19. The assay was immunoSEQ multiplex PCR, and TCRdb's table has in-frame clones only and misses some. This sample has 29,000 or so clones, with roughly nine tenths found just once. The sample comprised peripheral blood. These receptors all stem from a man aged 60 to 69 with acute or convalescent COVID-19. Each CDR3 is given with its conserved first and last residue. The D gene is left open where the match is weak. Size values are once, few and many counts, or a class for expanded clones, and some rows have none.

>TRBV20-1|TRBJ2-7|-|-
CSATLLYEQYF
TGCAGTGCTACATTACTCTACGAGCAGTACTTC
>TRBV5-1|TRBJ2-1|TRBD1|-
CASSSQGVRSYNEQFF
TGCGCCAGCAGCTCACAGGGGGTACGGTCCTACAATGAGCAGTTCTTC
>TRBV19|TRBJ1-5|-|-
CASSIGSRGYQPQHF
TGTGCCAGTAGTATAGGTTCTAGGGGTTATCAGCCCCAGCATTTT
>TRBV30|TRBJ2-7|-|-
CAWRGGPSSYEQYF
TGTGCCTGGAGGGGAGGACCTAGCTCCTACGAGCAGTACTTC
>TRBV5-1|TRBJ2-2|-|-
CASKGQDTGELFF
TGCGCCAGCAAGGGGCAAGACACCGGGGAGCTGTTTTTT
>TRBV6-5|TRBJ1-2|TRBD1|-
CASMTGNTNYGYTF
TGTGCCAGCATGACAGGGAATACTAACTATGGCTACACCTTC
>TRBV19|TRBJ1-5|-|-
CASSGGRRGGNQPQHF
TGTGCCAGTAGTGGGGGACGGAGGGGAGGCAATCAGCCCCAGCATTTT
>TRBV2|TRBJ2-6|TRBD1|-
CASSQQGVGANVLTF
TGTGCCAGCAGTCAACAGGGGGTAGGGGCCAACGTCCTGACTTTC
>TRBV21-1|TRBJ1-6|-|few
CASSKVAGGNCNSPLHF
-
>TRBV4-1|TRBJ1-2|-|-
CASSHPGGEDGYTF
TGCGCCAGCAGCCATCCCGGGGGGGAAGATGGCTACACCTTC
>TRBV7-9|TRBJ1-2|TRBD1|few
CASSLAQGANGYTF
TGTGCCAGCAGCTTAGCCCAGGGGGCGAATGGCTACACCTTC
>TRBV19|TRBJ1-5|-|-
CASSTGNQPQHF
TGTGCCAGTAGTACAGGGAATCAGCCCCAGCATTTT
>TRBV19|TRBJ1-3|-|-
CASTPGHLSSGNTIYF
TGTGCCAGTACCCCGGGACACCTGAGCTCTGGAAACACCATATATTTT
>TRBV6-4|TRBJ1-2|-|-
CASSPEGVAYGYTF
TGTGCCAGCAGTCCAGAAGGGGTGGCGTATGGCTACACCTTC
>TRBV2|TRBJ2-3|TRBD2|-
CAQWFRLAGTTDTQYF
TGTGCCCAGTGGTTCCGACTAGCGGGGACCACAGATACGCAGTATTTT
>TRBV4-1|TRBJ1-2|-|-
CASGHRAGYGYTF
TGCGCCAGCGGACACAGGGCTGGGTATGGCTACACCTTC
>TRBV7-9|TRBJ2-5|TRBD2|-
CASRTDSRGTRLGETQYF
TGTGCCAGCAGAACGGATTCACGAGGGACTAGACTTGGGGAGACCCAGTACTTC
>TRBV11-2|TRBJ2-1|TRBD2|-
CASSRDYSGNEQFF
TGTGCCAGCAGCCGGGACTACTCAGGCAATGAGCAGTTCTTC
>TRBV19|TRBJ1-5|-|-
CASSIANQPQHF
TGTGCCAGTAGTATAGCGAATCAGCCCCAGCATTTT
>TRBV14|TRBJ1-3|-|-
CASSRDNGNTIYF
TGTGCCAGCAGCCGGGACAATGGAAACACCATATATTTT
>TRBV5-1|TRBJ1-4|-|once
CASRGVNEKLFF
TGCGCCAGCAGGGGCGTTAATGAAAAACTGTTTTTT
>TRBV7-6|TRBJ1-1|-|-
CASSLTRPGNTEAFF
TGTGCCAGCAGCTTAACCCGACCGGGGAACACTGAAGCTTTCTTT